This TCR beta chain was recovered during a study of OX40 agonist ivuxolimab in advanced cancers. The study, taken as a whole, reports: Among the lowest levels of clonal expansion were found in partial responders at 0.1-3.0 mg/kg. Expanded clones tended on average to be more numerous among CD8+ T cells than CD4+.

Produced via immunoSEQ multiplex PCR; TCRdb's table is partial and in-frame only. The sample comprises about 13,000 clones, approximately 85% of which are singletons, and 44% rests with the top ten. A word on this clone: No antigen is known for it.

The length of the CDR3 is 19 residues. From germline, CDR1 is LGHNA and CDR2 YSLEER. V dropped 0 bases and J dropped 2 bases, with 21 bases sitting between them. Sequenced material: CD4+ or CD8+ T cells sorted from blood, taken in a trial of the OX40 agonist ivuxolimab. This clonotype was sampled from an adult with an advanced solid tumor such as melanoma, head and neck, liver or kidney cancer. The V gene is TRBV4-3, the J gene TRBJ2-3; D assignment may be TRBD1 or TRBD2 (6 bases each). CDR3 nucleotides: TGCGCCAGCAGCCAAGATCGGCTTTTAGGGGGAGGAGTCACAGATACGCAGTATTTT. Translated: CASSQDRLLGGGVTDTQYF.